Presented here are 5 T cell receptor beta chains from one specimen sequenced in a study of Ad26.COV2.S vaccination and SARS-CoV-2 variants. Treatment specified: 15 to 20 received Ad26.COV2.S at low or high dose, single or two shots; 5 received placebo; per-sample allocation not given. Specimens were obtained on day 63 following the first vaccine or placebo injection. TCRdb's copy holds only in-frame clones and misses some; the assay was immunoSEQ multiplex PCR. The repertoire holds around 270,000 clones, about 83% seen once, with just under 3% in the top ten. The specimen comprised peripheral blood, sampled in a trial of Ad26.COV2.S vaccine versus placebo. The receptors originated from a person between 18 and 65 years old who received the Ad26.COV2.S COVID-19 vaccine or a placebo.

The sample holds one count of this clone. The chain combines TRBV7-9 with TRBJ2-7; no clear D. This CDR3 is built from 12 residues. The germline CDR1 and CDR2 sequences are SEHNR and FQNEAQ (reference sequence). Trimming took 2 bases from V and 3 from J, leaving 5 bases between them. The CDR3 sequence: CASSLTYYEQYF. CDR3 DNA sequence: TGTGCCAGCAGCTTAACCTACTACGAGCAGTACTTC.

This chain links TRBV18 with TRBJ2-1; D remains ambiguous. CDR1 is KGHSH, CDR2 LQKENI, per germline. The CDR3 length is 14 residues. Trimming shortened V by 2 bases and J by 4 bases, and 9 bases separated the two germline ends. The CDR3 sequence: CASSPLGTYNEQFF. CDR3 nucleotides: TGTGCCAGCTCACCATTAGGCACGTACAATGAGCAGTTCTTC.

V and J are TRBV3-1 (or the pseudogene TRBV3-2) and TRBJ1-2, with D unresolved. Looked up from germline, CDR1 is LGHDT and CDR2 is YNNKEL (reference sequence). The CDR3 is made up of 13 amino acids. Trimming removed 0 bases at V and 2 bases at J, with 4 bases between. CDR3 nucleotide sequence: TGTGCCAGCAGCCAAGATAGCAACTATGGCTACACCTTC. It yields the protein CASSQDSNYGYTF.

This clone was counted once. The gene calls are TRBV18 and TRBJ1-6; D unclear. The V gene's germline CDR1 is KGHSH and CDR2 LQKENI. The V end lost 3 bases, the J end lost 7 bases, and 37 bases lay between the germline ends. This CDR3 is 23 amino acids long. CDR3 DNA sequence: TGTGCCAGCTCACCCGTCATGATGGTAGAGCCATCTACACATCTACTAACAAATTCACCCCTCCACTTT. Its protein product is CASSPVMMVEPSTHLLTNSPLHF.

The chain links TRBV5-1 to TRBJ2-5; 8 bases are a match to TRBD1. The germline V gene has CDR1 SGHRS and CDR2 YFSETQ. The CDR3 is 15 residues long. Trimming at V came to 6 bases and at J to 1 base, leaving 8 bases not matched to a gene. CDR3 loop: CASTRSGQGQETQYF. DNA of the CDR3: TGCGCCAGCACCCGGTCCGGACAGGGCCAAGAGACCCAGTACTTC.